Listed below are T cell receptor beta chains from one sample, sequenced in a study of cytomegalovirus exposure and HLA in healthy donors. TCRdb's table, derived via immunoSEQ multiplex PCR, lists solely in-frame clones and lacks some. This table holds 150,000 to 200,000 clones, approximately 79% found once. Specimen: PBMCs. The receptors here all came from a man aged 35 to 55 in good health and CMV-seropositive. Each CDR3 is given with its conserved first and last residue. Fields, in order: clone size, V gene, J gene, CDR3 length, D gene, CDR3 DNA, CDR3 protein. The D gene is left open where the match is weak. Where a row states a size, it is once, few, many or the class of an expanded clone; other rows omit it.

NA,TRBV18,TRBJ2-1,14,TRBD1,TGTGCCAGCTCACCAAATCCCACAGGGGGTGAGCAGTTCTTC,CASSPNPTGGEQFF
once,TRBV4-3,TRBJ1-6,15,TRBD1,TGCGCCAGCAGCCCGACAGGGGGAGTGGGTTCACCCCTCCACTTT,CASSPTGGVGSPLHF
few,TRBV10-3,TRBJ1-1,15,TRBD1,TGTGCCACGGACGGGGGGGGACAGGGAGGTACTGAAGCTTTCTTT,CATDGGGQGGTEAFF
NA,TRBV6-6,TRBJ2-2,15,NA,TGTGCCAGCATTTTAGGAGGGATGAACACCGGGGAGCTGTTTTTT,CASILGGMNTGELFF
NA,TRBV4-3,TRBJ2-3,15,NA,TGCGCCAGCAGCCAGGACCGCGGGACCTCAGATACGCAGTATTTT,CASSQDRGTSDTQYF
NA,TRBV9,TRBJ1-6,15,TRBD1,TGTGCCAGCAGCGTAGCGGCAGGGGGTATATCACCCCTCCACTTT,CASSVAAGGISPLHF
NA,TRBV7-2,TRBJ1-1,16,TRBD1,TGTGCCAGCAGCTTAAGAGCAGGGGGGATGAACACTGAAGCTTTCTTT,CASSLRAGGMNTEAFF
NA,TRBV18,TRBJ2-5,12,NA,TGTGCCAGCGCATCACCGGCAGAGACCCAGTACTTC,CASASPAETQYF
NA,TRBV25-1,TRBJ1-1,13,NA,TGTGCCACCGGAACCGGGTTGAACACTGAAGCTTTCTTT,CATGTGLNTEAFF
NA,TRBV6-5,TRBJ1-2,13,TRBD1,TGTGCCAGCAGTGGACAGGGAGGGTGTGGCTACACCTTC,CASSGQGGCGYTF
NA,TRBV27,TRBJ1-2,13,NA,TGTGCCAGCAGCAGGAAAACTAACTATGGCTACACCTTC,CASSRKTNYGYTF
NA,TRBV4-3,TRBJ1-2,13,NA,TGCGCCAGCAGCCCGGGACATGGATATGGCTACACCTTC,CASSPGHGYGYTF
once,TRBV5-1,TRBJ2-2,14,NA,TGCGCCAGCAGCCTACAACAGGGTACCGGGGAGCTGTTTTTT,CASSLQQGTGELFF
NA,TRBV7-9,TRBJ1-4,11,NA,TGTGCCAGCAGCTCCCGTGAAAAACTGTTTTTT,CASSSREKLFF
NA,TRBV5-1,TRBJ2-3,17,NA,TGCGCCAGCAGCTTGGCGGCCCGGAGGGGAGGCAGGGATACGCAGTATTTT,CASSLAARRGGRDTQYF
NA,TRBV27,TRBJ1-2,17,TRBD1,TGTGCCAGCAGTTTATCGCCTGACCGTACGGGACAGGAAAGCTACACCTTC,CASSLSPDRTGQESYTF
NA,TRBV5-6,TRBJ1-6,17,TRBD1,TGTGCCAGCAGCCGGGACAGCCCGAACCTCTATAATTCACCCCTCCACTTT,CASSRDSPNLYNSPLHF
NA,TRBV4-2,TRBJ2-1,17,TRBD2,TGTGCCAGCAGCCCAGGGACTAGCGGGGGGCCCTACAATGAGCAGTTCTTC,CASSPGTSGGPYNEQFF
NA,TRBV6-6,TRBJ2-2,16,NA,TGTGCCAGCAGTTACGAGGGGGACCTTTCGTCCGGGGAGCTGTTTTTT,CASSYEGDLSSGELFF
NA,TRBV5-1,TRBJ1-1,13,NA,TGCGCCAGCAGCCAGGGGATGAACACTGAAGCTTTCTTT,CASSQGMNTEAFF
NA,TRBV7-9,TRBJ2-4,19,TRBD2,TGTGCCAGCAGCACCCCGGGACTAGCGGGGGGGCGAAGGGGAAACATTCAGTACTTC,CASSTPGLAGGRRGNIQYF
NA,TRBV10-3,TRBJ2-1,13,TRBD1,TGTGCCATCACCCCGGGACAGGGGTTTGAGCAGTTCTTC,CAITPGQGFEQFF
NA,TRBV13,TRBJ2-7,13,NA,TGTGCCAGCAGGGGCGGGCTCTCCTACGAGCAGTACTTC,CASRGGLSYEQYF
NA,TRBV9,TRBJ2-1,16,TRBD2,TGTGCCAGCAGCGCCGACCCGGGACTACCCTGGAATGAGCAGTTCTTC,CASSADPGLPWNEQFF
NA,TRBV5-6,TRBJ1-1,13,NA,TGTGCCAGCAGCCAGAGGCCAGGGACTGAAGCTTTCTTT,CASSQRPGTEAFF
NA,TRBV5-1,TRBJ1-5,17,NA,TGCGCCAGCAGCTTACCGACAGTTTCCCCCGGAAGTCAGCCCCAGCATTTT,CASSLPTVSPGSQPQHF
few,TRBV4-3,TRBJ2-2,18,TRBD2,TGCGCCAGCAGCTTCCCGACTAGCGGGGGGGCCGGGGCCGGGGAGCTGTTTTTT,CASSFPTSGGAGAGELFF
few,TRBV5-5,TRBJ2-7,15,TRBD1,TGTGCCAGCCTTATGGGGACAGGGGGCTTCGACGAGCAGTACTTC,CASLMGTGGFDEQYF
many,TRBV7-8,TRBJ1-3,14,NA,TGTGCCAGCAGCTCCAGGGGTTCCGGAAACACCATATATTTT,CASSSRGSGNTIYF
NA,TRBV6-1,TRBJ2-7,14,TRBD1,TGTGCCACCGCCCGGACAGGGAGGTTCGACGAGCAGTACTTC,CATARTGRFDEQYF
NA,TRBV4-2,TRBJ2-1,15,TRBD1,TGTGCCAGCAGCCAGGATGGGACAGGGATTAATGAGCAGTTCTTC,CASSQDGTGINEQFF
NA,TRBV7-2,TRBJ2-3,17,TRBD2,TGTGCCAGCAGCTTAGTTCGGTCTAGCGGGGGAGGGTCTACGCAGTATTTT,CASSLVRSSGGGSTQYF
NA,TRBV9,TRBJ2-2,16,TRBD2,TGTGCCAGCAGCGTAGCCCTAGCGGAGCCGACCGGGGAGCTGTTTTTT,CASSVALAEPTGELFF
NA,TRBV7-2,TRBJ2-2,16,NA,TGTGCCAGCAGCTTAGCCCCAGGGGCGAACACCGGGGAGCTGTTTTTT,CASSLAPGANTGELFF
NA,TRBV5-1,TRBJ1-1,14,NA,TGCGCCAGCAGGTCGGGGGGTGGGGGGACTGAAGCTTTCTTT,CASRSGGGGTEAFF
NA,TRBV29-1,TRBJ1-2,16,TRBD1,TGCAGCGTTGAAGTCGGTTGGGGACAGCCCGACTATGGCTACACCTTC,CSVEVGWGQPDYGYTF
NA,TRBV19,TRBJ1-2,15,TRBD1,TGTGCCAGTAGTCCTACCGACAGGGAGAACTATGGCTACACCTTC,CASSPTDRENYGYTF
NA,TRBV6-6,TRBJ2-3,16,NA,TGTGCCAGCGGGGCGGGGCCCGGCCGTGGCACAGATACGCAGTATTTT,CASGAGPGRGTDTQYF
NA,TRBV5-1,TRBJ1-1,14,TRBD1,TGCGCCAGCAGAGGGACAGGGGCACGTACTGAAGCTTTCTTT,CASRGTGARTEAFF
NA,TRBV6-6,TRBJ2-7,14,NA,TGTGCCAGCAGTTACGGGGGCCAATGGAACGAGCAGTACTTC,CASSYGGQWNEQYF
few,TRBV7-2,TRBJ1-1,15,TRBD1,TGTGCCAGCAGCTTAGTTAGGGGGCCGAACACTGAAGCTTTCTTT,CASSLVRGPNTEAFF
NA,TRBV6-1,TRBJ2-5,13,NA,TGTGCCAGCAGTGAACTTTTTCCGGAGACCCAGTACTTC,CASSELFPETQYF
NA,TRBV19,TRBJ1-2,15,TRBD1,TGTGCCAGTAGGCCGGGACAGGGTGTATCCTATGGCTACACCTTC,CASRPGQGVSYGYTF
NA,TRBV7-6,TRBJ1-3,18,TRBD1,TGTGCCAGCAGCCTCTACACCGGACAGGGGGCGGCTGGAAACACCATATATTTT,CASSLYTGQGAAGNTIYF
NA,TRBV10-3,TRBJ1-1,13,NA,TGTGCCATCAGTGAGGGGCAGCACACTGAAGCTTTCTTT,CAISEGQHTEAFF
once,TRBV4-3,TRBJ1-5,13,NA,TGCGCCAGCAGCTTCGGGGGGAATCAGCCCCAGCATTTT,CASSFGGNQPQHF
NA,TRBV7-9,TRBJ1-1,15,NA,TGTGCCAGCAGCCCCGGGGGGGGGCGCGGCACTGAAGCTTTCTTT,CASSPGGGRGTEAFF
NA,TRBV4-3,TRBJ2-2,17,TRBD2,TGCGCCAGCAGCCAAGATTCGAGCGGGGGGGTCACCGGGGAGCTGTTTTTT,CASSQDSSGGVTGELFF
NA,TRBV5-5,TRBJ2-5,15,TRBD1,TGTGCCAGCAGCTTGAGCCAGGGGGCCCGTGGGACCCAGTACTTC,CASSLSQGARGTQYF